The 28 T cell receptor beta chains below all came from one sample that was sequenced in a study of cytomegalovirus exposure and HLA in healthy donors. Assay: immunoSEQ multiplex PCR; the TCRdb copy retains only in-frame clones and omits some. The table includes some 90,000 clones, about 96% detected once. Sequenced input: PBMCs. All receptors derive from a man between 18 and 35 years old in good health and CMV-seronegative.

The CDR3 loop reads CASSSLGSGGPSNTQYF. CDR3 sequence (DNA): TGTGCCAGCAGTTCACTCGGATCGGGAGGGCCTTCAAATACGCAGTATTTT. V and J are TRBV7-2 and TRBJ2-3; 8 bases agree with TRBD2. The CDR3 loop spans 17 amino acids. Trimming removed 6 bases from V and 7 bases from J; junction bases left unmatched: 18. Germline lookup yields CDR1 SGHTA and CDR2 FQGNSA.

The chain uses TRBV28 and TRBJ1-2, with D possibly being TRBD1 (5 bases). CDR3 length: 14 amino acids. Trimming shortened V by 5 bases and J by 4 bases, and 14 bases separated the two germline ends. Looked up from germline, CDR1 is MDHEN and CDR2 is SYDVKM. The CDR3 nucleotides are TGTGCCAGCAGTGGGGCCTCCGGCGGCTATGGCTACACCTTC. This translates into CASSGASGGYGYTF.

This clone was found once. V gene TRBV9 combines with J gene TRBJ1-1, with 9 bases matching TRBD1. Germline-derived CDR1 and CDR2 are SGDLS and YYNGEE. The CDR3 contains 15 residues. With V trimmed by 4 bases and J by 1 base, 5 bases remained unmatched. The CDR3 region is CASSSRTGANTEAFF. CDR3 bases: TGTGCCAGCAGCTCGCGGACAGGGGCGAACACTGAAGCTTTCTTT.

V gene TRBV7-3 combines with J gene TRBJ2-2; D remains unclear. Germline-derived CDR1 and CDR2 are SGHTA and FQGTGA. The CDR3 runs to 15 residues. The germline V and J ends were trimmed by 5 bases and 1 base, with 11 bases remaining between them. CDR3 coding DNA: TGTGCCAGCAGCATGGGTCGGGTGAACACCGGGGAGCTGTTTTTT. Translated: CASSMGRVNTGELFF.

The chain uses TRBV27 and TRBJ2-2; 7 nucleotides match TRBD2. The trim removed 7 bases at V and 1 base at J, leaving 9 bases unmatched. Germline V gives CDR1 MNHEY, CDR2 SMNVEV (reference sequence). The CDR3 is made up of 16 amino acids. The CDR3 is CASTPDTGGNTGELFF. The CDR3 DNA follows: TGTGCCAGCACTCCCGATACGGGAGGGAACACCGGGGAGCTGTTTTTT.

This chain joins TRBV28 and TRBJ2-7; weak D call: TRBD2 (6 bases). CDR1 and CDR2 (germline): MDHEN, SYDVKM. The CDR3 has 15 amino acids. Trimming left V 2 bases short and J 1 base short, with 12 bases between. CDR3 sequence reads: CASSLQTRGSYEQYF. The CDR3 DNA sequence: TGTGCCAGCAGTTTACAGACGCGGGGATCCTACGAGCAGTACTTC.

This chain joins TRBV9 and TRBJ2-3; a weak D match, TRBD2 (6 bases). The CDR3 covers 16 residues. Trimming stripped 4 bases from V and 3 bases from J, with 18 bases between. CDR1 and CDR2 from the germline V gene are SGDLS and YYNGEE. The CDR3 loop is CASSPLGGARTDTQYF. The CDR3 DNA reads as TGTGCCAGCAGCCCCCTGGGGGGAGCCAGGACAGATACGCAGTATTTT.

The chain recombines TRBV10-2 with TRBJ2-7; 7 nucleotides line up with TRBD1. The CDR3 has 17 amino acids. Trimming removed 0 bases from V and 0 bases from J; junction bases left unmatched: 8. Germline V gene sequence: CDR1 WSHSY, CDR2 SAAADI. CDR3 residues: CASSESTLRDSSYEQYF. CDR3 DNA sequence: TGCGCCAGCAGTGAGTCGACGCTACGGGACAGCTCCTACGAGCAGTACTTC.

This clone occurred once. The CDR3 reads CASSQDAGGSYGYTF. The CDR3 DNA reads as TGCGCCAGCAGCCAAGATGCAGGGGGCAGCTATGGCTACACCTTC. The chain is built from TRBV4-3 and TRBJ1-2; TRBD1 aligns across 8 bases. V lost 0 bases, J lost 4 bases, and 4 bases stayed unmatched. Looked up from germline, CDR1 is LGHNA and CDR2 is YSLEER. CDR3 length equals 15 residues.

CDR3 coding DNA: TGTGCCAGCAGCTTAGATCTAGCGAGCTCCTACAATGAGCAGTTCTTC. This encodes CASSLDLASSYNEQFF. The chain combines TRBV7-2 with TRBJ2-1, with D maybe TRBD2 (6 bases). With 1 base removed from V and 0 bases from J, the gap between germline ends came to 10 bases. In germline, CDR1 is SGHTA, CDR2 FQGNSA. This CDR3 is built from 16 residues.

The rearrangement links TRBV19 to TRBJ2-7, with TRBD2 as a possible D gene (7 bases). The CDR3 extends over 14 amino acids. Germline V gene sequence: CDR1 LNHDA, CDR2 SQIVND (reference sequence). Trimming removed 5 bases from V and 7 bases from J, with 18 bases in between. The CDR3 spells CASSGTGRGREQYF. In DNA, the CDR3 is TGTGCCAGTAGTGGAACAGGGAGGGGAAGGGAGCAGTACTTC.

V gene TRBV28 combines with J gene TRBJ2-7; maybe TRBD1 (5 bases). Trimming left V 6 bases short and J 5 bases short, with 20 bases between. The CDR3 consists of 15 residues. The germline CDR1 and CDR2 sequences are MDHEN and SYDVKM. This CDR3 reads CASRRFEMTDHEQYF. CDR3 DNA: TGTGCCAGCAGGAGGTTTGAGATGACAGACCACGAGCAGTACTTC.

V is TRBV11-3 and J is TRBJ2-5; TRBD1 aligns across 8 bases. The CDR3 totals 14 residues. Germline CDR1 SGHNT, CDR2 YENEEA. V was pared by 4 bases and J by 4 bases, with 5 bases of the junction left unmatched. The CDR3 region is CASSSGQGRETQYF. CDR3 nucleotide sequence: TGTGCCAGCAGCTCCGGACAGGGTCGAGAGACCCAGTACTTC.

This clone showed up just once. The J gene is TRBJ2-7, the V gene TRBV6-1; tentative D call: TRBD1 (7 bases). This CDR3 has 15 amino acids. Germline lookup yields CDR1 MNHNS and CDR2 SASEGT. V lost 7 bases to trimming and J lost 1 base, with 17 bases between them. CDR3 nucleotides: TGTGCCAGCACCCTTACGACAGGGACTTCCTACGAGCAGTACTTC. Protein product: CASTLTTGTSYEQYF.

J is TRBJ2-1 and V is TRBV7-9, with 7 bases aligning to TRBD2. The CDR3 sequence is 12 residues long. CDR1 is SEHNR, CDR2 FQNEAQ, per germline (reference sequence). The V and J ends lost 9 bases and 7 bases, in that order; junction bases with no gene match: 6. For the CDR3, the DNA is TGTGCCAGGGGCGGGAGTAGGAATGAGCAGTTCTTC. Protein sequence: CARGGSRNEQFF. Supplemented by reference TRBV7-9 and TRBJ2-1, the full variable domain reads DTGVSQNPRHKITKRGQNVTFRCDPISEHNRLYWYRQTLGQGPEFLTYFQNEAQLEKSRLLSDRFSAERPKGSFSTLEIQRTEQGDSAMYLCARGGSRNEQFFGPGTRLTVL.

The J gene is TRBJ2-7, the V gene TRBV7-6; 8 bases match TRBD1. The J segment lost 12 bases and the V segment lost 1 base, leaving 8 bases of the junction unmatched. This CDR3 region has 13 residues. Germline V CDR1 and CDR2: SGHVS, FNYEAQ. The CDR3 reads CASSLGERTGWYF. The CDR3 region has the DNA TGTGCCAGCAGCTTAGGAGAACGGACAGGGTGGTACTTC.

This clone showed up just once. V usage is TRBV14 and J usage is TRBJ2-5, with 8 nucleotides matching TRBD1. With V trimmed by 2 bases and J by 5 bases, 7 bases remained unmatched. The CDR3 is 15 residues long. Germline lookup yields CDR1 SGHDN and CDR2 FVKESK. The DNA of the CDR3 is TGTGCCAGCAGCCAAATCAGGGGGCTGGAGGAGACCCAGTACTTC. Translating it yields CASSQIRGLEETQYF.

The V call is TRBV25-1, the J call TRBJ1-4, with 8 bases aligning to TRBD1. CDR3 size: 14 residues. The germline V gene encodes CDR1 MGHDK and CDR2 SYGVNS. Trimming at V came to 4 bases and at J to 4 bases, leaving 2 bases not matched to a gene. CDR3 region: CASSVTGGNEKLFF. As DNA, the CDR3 is TGTGCCAGCAGTGTAACAGGGGGTAATGAAAAACTGTTTTTT.

V usage is TRBV5-6 and J usage is TRBJ2-1, with TRBD2 matching 7 bases. V lost 0 bases and J lost 0; bases outside the gene matches: 3. Germline loops: CDR1 SGHDT, CDR2 YYEEEE. CDR3 size: 16 residues. The CDR3 reads CASSLAGGSSYNEQFF. CDR3 in DNA: TGTGCCAGCAGCTTGGCCGGGGGGAGCTCCTACAATGAGCAGTTCTTC.

The chain has TRBV7-2 and TRBJ2-2, with D possibly being TRBD2 (5 bases). With 5 bases removed from V and 10 bases from J, the gap between germline ends came to 11 bases. The germline V gene has CDR1 SGHTA and CDR2 FQGNSA. The length of the CDR3 is 12 residues. CDR3 coding DNA: TGTGCCAGCAGCGCAAGAGGGCAGGAGCTGTTTTTT. Amino acids: CASSARGQELFF.

This clone was seen a handful of times. The V call is TRBV6-1, the J call TRBJ1-5; D might be TRBD1 (6 bases). The germline V gene encodes CDR1 MNHNS and CDR2 SASEGT. The ends were cut back, 4 bases at V and 3 bases at J, with 13 bases in the middle. The CDR3 consists of 15 residues. In nucleotides, the CDR3 is TGTGCCAGCAGTGGGTCTCAGGGGAACAATCAGCCCCAGCATTTT. It translates to CASSGSQGNNQPQHF.

The chain links TRBV10-2 to TRBJ1-1; no definite D call. V was cut by 0 bases and J by 7 bases, with 12 bases left in between. Germline loops: CDR1 WSHSY, CDR2 SAAADI. The CDR3 has 14 amino acids. The CDR3 loop reads CASSESRARHEAFF. The CDR3 bases are TGCGCCAGCAGTGAGTCGAGAGCTCGACATGAAGCTTTCTTT.

The chain carries TRBV2 and TRBJ1-2, with D maybe TRBD1 (5 bases). Between the trimmed V and J ends, which lost 5 bases and 8 bases, there was a span of 27 bases. The CDR3 covers 17 residues. Per germline, CDR1 SNHLY and CDR2 FYNNEI. CDR3 sequence (DNA): TGTGCCAGCAGTCTACGGGGGAGGGGACTGACCCCAACCGGCTACACCTTC. Its translation is CASSLRGRGLTPTGYTF.

J is TRBJ2-3 and V is TRBV14; TRBD2 agrees at 9 bases. CDR1 and CDR2 from the germline V gene are SGHDN and FVKESK. The V gene end was trimmed by 1 base and the J gene end by 5 bases; junction bases not matched to a gene: 1. This CDR3 has 14 amino acids. The CDR3 DNA follows: TGTGCCAGCAGCCAAGGACTAGCGGTAGATACGCAGTATTTT. Amino acid sequence: CASSQGLAVDTQYF.

The CDR3 DNA reads as TGTGCCTGGAGAGAGGCAGATATCCATGGCTACACCTTC. Translated, it gives CAWREADIHGYTF. V usage is TRBV30 and J usage is TRBJ1-2; D is unclear. In germline, CDR1 is GTSNPN, CDR2 SVGIG (reference sequence). The CDR3 has 13 residues. Trimming shortened V by 3 bases and J by 6 bases, and 14 bases separated the two germline ends.

The chain carries TRBV4-2 and TRBJ2-7; D uncertain. Between the trimmed V and J ends, which lost 0 bases and 5 bases, there was a span of 20 bases. Germline loops: CDR1 LGHNA, CDR2 YNFKEQ. The CDR3 covers 17 residues. The CDR3 protein is CASSQELVLGVLHEQYF. The CDR3 region has the DNA TGTGCCAGCAGCCAAGAATTAGTCCTGGGCGTCTTGCACGAGCAGTACTTC.

The chain couples TRBV19 to TRBJ1-1, with no clear D. Germline CDR1 LNHDA, CDR2 SQIVND (reference sequence). This CDR3 is 13 amino acids long. Trimming took 2 bases from V and 1 from J, leaving 5 bases between them. CDR3 nucleotides: TGTGCCAGTAGTATATACGGGAACACTGAAGCTTTCTTT. This sequence encodes CASSIYGNTEAFF.

This clone came up once. The chain links TRBV6-5 to TRBJ2-5, with D tentatively TRBD2 (5 bases). This CDR3 region has 13 residues. V was cut by 6 bases and J by 5 bases, with 13 bases left in between. Germline V gene data show CDR1 as MNHEY and CDR2 as SVGAGI. The CDR3 bases are TGTGCCAGCAGCCGGACTCTCGGGGAGACCCAGTACTTC. Its translation: CASSRTLGETQYF.